The 6 T cell receptor beta chains listed next were all sequenced from one sample in a study of blood T cells in healthy people across ages. Sample-barcoded 5' priming and a J-beta primer mix drove a second PCR of roughly 7 to 11 cycles. A single record per CDR3 protein comes from TCRdb applying MiXCR to the 5' RACE reads. Of fewer than 900,000 distinct CDR3 sequences in the sample, around 46% are singletons; the top ten hold around 20%. The sample consisted of blood. Every receptor here comes from an older woman in good health.

This clonotype was seen more than once but under ten times. The CDR3 sequence: CASTSRDRGYEQYF. CDR3 in DNA: TGTGCCAGCACCTCGCGGGACAGGGGGTACGAGCAGTACTTC. V is TRBV12-3 or TRBV12-4 and J is TRBJ2-7; 11 bases fit TRBD1. V was pared by 7 bases and J by 4 bases, with 6 bases of the junction left unmatched. This CDR3 contains 14 residues.

The rearrangement links TRBV2 to TRBJ2-6; D may be TRBD2 (6 bases). V gave up 7 bases and J gave up 2 bases, with 12 bases separating them. The germline V gene has CDR1 SNHLY and CDR2 FYNNEI. The CDR3 extends over 15 amino acids. The CDR3 nucleotides are TGTGCCAGCAACCACCCTAGCGCTGGGGCCAACGTCCTGACTTTC. It codes for CASNHPSAGANVLTF.

V and J are TRBV3-1 and TRBJ2-7; no reliable D call. V lost 0 bases, J lost 2 bases, and 8 bases lay in between. Germline assignment: CDR1 LGHDT and CDR2 YNNKEL (reference sequence). This CDR3 comprises 14 residues. In DNA form, the CDR3 reads TGTGCCAGCAGCCAAGATCAGCAGCCCTACGAGCAGTACTTC. Encoded protein: CASSQDQQPYEQYF.

V usage is TRBV20-1 and J usage is TRBJ1-1; possible D gene TRBD1, 6 bases. V lost 5 bases to trimming and J lost 5 bases, with 12 bases between them. Germline loops: CDR1 DFQATT, CDR2 SNEGSKA (reference sequence). The CDR3 is 12 amino acids. This CDR3 is CSAPSGTTEAFF. In DNA, the CDR3 is TGCAGTGCTCCTTCGGGGACAACTGAAGCTTTCTTT.

V gene TRBV3-1 combines with J gene TRBJ2-7, with D uncertain. With 0 bases removed from V and 2 bases from J, the gap between germline ends came to 14 bases. There are 16 residues in the CDR3. Per the germline V gene, CDR1 is LGHDT and CDR2 is YNNKEL (reference sequence). CDR3 bases: TGTGCCAGCAGCCAAGAAGAGACGGGTTACGCCTACGAGCAGTACTTC. It yields the protein CASSQEETGYAYEQYF.

Details on this clonotype: One junction end disagrees with the germline gene, perhaps due to a read error. The V and J genes are TRBV3-1 and TRBJ2-1; TRBD2 matches 8 bases. The CDR3 is 16 residues long. The V gene's germline CDR1 is LGHDT and CDR2 YNNKEL (reference sequence). For the CDR3, the DNA is TGTGCCAGCAGCCAATTCGGGGGGGGGAACGGGAATGGGCAGTTCTTC. This encodes CASSQFGGGNGNGQFF.